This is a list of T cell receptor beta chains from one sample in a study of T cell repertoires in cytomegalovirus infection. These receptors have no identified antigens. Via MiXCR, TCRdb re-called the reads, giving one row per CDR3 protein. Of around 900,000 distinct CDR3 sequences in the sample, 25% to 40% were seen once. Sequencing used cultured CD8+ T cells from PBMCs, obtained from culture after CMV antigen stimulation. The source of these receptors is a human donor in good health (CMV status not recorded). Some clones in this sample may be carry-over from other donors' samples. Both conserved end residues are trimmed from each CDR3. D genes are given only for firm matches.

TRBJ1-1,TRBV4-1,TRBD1,ASSRPRDRANTEAF
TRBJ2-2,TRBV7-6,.,ASARELGTGELI
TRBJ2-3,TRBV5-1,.,ASRARTEPSTDTQY
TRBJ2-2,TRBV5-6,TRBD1,ASSPTPGTGGAGAGELF
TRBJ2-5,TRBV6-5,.,ASSYRLPGPLFEETQY
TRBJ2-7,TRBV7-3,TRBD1,ASSSRTGVMEY
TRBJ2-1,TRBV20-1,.,RARGDGGREQF
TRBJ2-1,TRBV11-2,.,ASSLDTSSPTYNEQF
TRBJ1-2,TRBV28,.,ASSWQGSFDGYT
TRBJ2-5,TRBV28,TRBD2,ASSLWAGGQETQY
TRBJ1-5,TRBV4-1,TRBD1,ASSQDNRGPQPQH
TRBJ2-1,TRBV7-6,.,ASSLAGSYNEQF
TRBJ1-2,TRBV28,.,ASSSIVEVYGYT
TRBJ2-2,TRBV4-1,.,ASSLLEGTGELF
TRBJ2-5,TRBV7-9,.,ASSLNRDTQETQY
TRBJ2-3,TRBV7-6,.,ASSFVGDTDTQY
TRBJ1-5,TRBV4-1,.,ASSPLAVTQPQH
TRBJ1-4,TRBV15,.,ATSSGQISTNEKLF
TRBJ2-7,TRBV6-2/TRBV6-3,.,ASSAADEQY
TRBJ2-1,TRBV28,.,ASSIGRIGDNEQF
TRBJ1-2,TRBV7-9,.,ASSLGARNRYGYT
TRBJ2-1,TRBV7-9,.,ASRPQWVNGTNEQF
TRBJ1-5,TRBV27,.,ASRAGYNQPQH
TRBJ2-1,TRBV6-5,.,ASSYSPGGPYNEQF
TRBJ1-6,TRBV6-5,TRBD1,ASSYSPGGRAPLH
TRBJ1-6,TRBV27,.,ASHPGFEPLH
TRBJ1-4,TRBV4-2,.,ASSQDPQDGDEKLF
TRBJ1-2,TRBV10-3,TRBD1,AIPGQWYYGYT
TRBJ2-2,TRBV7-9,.,ASSPTARLPGELF
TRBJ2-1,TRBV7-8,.,ASSFAPLTSSYNEQF
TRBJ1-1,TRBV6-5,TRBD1,ASSYSTGGLTEAF
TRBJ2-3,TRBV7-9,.,ASSKGGTPSTDTQY
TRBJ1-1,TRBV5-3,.,ASSLGHGAF
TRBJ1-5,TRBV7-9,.,ASSLAVEAGVDQPQH
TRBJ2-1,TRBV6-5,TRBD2,AGRLAGGTYNEQF
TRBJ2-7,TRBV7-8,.,ASVWTGGPGEQY
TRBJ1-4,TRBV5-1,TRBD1,ASSEPGQGANEKLF
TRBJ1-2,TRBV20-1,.,SARDLGTANYGYT
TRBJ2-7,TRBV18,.,ASSPRTTQFSYEQY
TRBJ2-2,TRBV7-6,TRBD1,ASSRTGSTGELF
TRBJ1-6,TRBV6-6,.,ASSPRDAGAPLH
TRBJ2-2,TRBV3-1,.,ASSPQTAATGELF
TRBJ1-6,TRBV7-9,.,ASSLSQPYNSPLH
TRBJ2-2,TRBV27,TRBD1,ASSWDRSTGELF
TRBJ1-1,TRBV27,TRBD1,ASSKWTGTILTEAF
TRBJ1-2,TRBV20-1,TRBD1,SALDRDRNYYGYT
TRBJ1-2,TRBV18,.,ASSPPELGPTNYGYT
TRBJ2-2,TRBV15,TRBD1,ATSSVQGAGELF
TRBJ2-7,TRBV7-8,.,ASSPKMVEQY
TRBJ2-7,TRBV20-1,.,SARGSEQGLTPYEQY
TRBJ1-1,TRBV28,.,ASSSPVQRNTEAF
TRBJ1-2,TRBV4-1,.,ASSQENRAEGYT
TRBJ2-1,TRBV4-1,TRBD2,ASGTSGVSSYNEQF